This T cell receptor (beta chain) emerged from a study of blood T cell repertoires in COVID-19. The table lists this clone with a count of one. This CDR3 is 14 amino acids long. Germline assignment: CDR1 MNHEY and CDR2 SMNVEV (reference sequence). After removal of 3 bases from V and 6 bases from J, the junction contained 6 bases not matched to a gene. This table comes from immunoSEQ multiplex PCR, and its TCRdb copy is limited to in-frame clones, with some not included. Of 150,000 or so clones in the sample, approximately 82% were seen once. The sample consisted of PBMCs or T cells enriched from blood (not recorded which). The V and J genes are TRBV27 and TRBJ1-1, with TRBD1 matching over 8 bases. The TCR comes from a man aged 45-60 years who had recovered from COVID-19. CDR3 residues: CASSFRTGRAEAFF. The CDR3 nucleotides read TGTGCCAGCAGTTTCCGGACAGGGCGGGCTGAAGCTTTCTTT.